The 16 T cell receptor beta chains reported below all come from one sample, sequenced in a study of blood T cell repertoires in COVID-19 (dated by TCRdb to 2018 to 2021). Libraries were built with the immunoSEQ multiplex PCR assay. TCRdb mirrors the immuneACCESS table, restricted to in-frame sequences. Some clones are absent from its copies; in checked studies, under half trace to an unresolved V gene, and the reason for the others is unknown. A total of 350,000 to 450,000 clones appear in this sample, around 85% of them only once. Jointly, the top ten make up roughly 3.4% of the sample. The sequencing sample was made of peripheral blood. The receptors originated from a young woman with acute or convalescent COVID-19.

V and J are TRBV2 and TRBJ1-1; D perhaps matches TRBD1 (5 bases). Germline V gene sequence: CDR1 SNHLY, CDR2 FYNNEI. The CDR3 runs 12 residues. Trimming removed 3 bases at V and 7 bases at J, with 9 bases between. The CDR3 loop reads CASSDDRFEAFF. CDR3 coding DNA: TGTGCCAGCAGTGATGACAGATTTGAAGCTTTCTTT.

The rearrangement joins TRBV12-3 or TRBV12-4 to TRBJ1-1; possible D gene TRBD1, 6 bases. The V and J ends lost 3 bases and 5 bases respectively, with 7 bases between them. The CDR3 is 12 residues long. Written as DNA, the CDR3 is TGTGCCAGCAGTTTGCAGGGGACTGAAGCTTTCTTT. This encodes CASSLQGTEAFF.

To note about this clone: Other nucleotide sequences from this sample produce the same CDR3. The genes are TRBV29-1 and TRBJ2-3; TRBD2 aligns across 12 bases. In germline, CDR1 is SQVTM, CDR2 ANQGSEA. Germline trimming cut 4 bases from V and 1 base from J; bases unmatched to any gene: 3. The CDR3 sequence is 15 residues long. CDR3 residues: CSVGGLAGRTDTQYF. In DNA form, the CDR3 reads TGCAGCGTTGGAGGACTAGCGGGACGCACAGATACGCAGTATTTT.

The rearrangement uses TRBV6-5 and TRBJ2-3; 9 bases are a match to TRBD2. Unmatched junction bases numbered 4, after V lost 4 bases and J lost 5 bases. This CDR3 is built from 14 residues. CDR1 and CDR2 from the germline V gene are MNHEY and SVGAGI. CDR3 nucleotides: TGTGCCAGCAGTTCGCCGCGGGGGGGAGATACGCAGTATTTT. Translated: CASSSPRGGDTQYF.

This rearrangement joins TRBV7-9 to TRBJ1-2; the D gene is possibly TRBD1 (6 bases). V was clipped by 5 bases and J by 5 bases, with 18 bases between them. CDR3 length: 15 amino acids. Germline CDR1 SEHNR, CDR2 FQNEAQ (reference sequence). As DNA, the CDR3 is TGTGCCAGCAGCCTCGGCTTGCAGGGGTCGTATGGCTACACCTTC. The encoded protein is CASSLGLQGSYGYTF.

Regarding this clone: A read error may produce the germline difference seen at one junction end. The gene calls are TRBV27 and TRBJ2-5, with D possibly TRBD1 on 5 matching bases. CDR1 is MNHEY and CDR2 is SMNVEV in the germline V gene (reference sequence). This CDR3 is 17 amino acids long. The CDR3 is CASSPKGSGVAQATQYF. The CDR3 coding sequence is TGTGCCAGCAGCCCCAAGGGGTCTGGGGTAGCACAAGCGACCCAGTACTTC.

The chain uses TRBV6-5 and TRBJ1-2, with 7 nucleotides matching TRBD1. V dropped 2 bases and J dropped 5; count of bases not matched to a gene: 5. Per germline, CDR1 MNHEY and CDR2 SVGAGI. The CDR3 has 14 amino acids. Here the CDR3 DNA reads TGTGCCAGCAGTTACGGGCCAGGGGGTTATGGCTACACCTTC. Amino acid sequence: CASSYGPGGYGYTF.

The chain is built from TRBV12-3 or TRBV12-4 and TRBJ2-2, with D unresolved. V dropped 9 bases and J dropped 7 bases, with 6 bases sitting between them. This CDR3 contains 10 residues. Here the CDR3 reads CASTNGELFF. CDR3 bases: TGTGCCAGTACTAACGGGGAGCTGTTTTTT.

The V call is TRBV11-2, the J call TRBJ2-7; 12 bases agree with TRBD2. CDR1 is SGHAT and CDR2 is FQNNGV in the germline V gene. The CDR3 extends over 19 amino acids. V was clipped by 3 bases and J by 4 bases; unmatched bases: 16. DNA for the CDR3: TGTGCCAGCAGCTTTGCCGAGGAGACACTAGCGGGAGGCCTATACGAGCAGTACTTC. It encodes CASSFAEETLAGGLYEQYF.

This rearrangement joins TRBV10-1 to TRBJ1-6; D call uncertain. The CDR3 has 16 amino acids. V lost 11 bases and J 0 bases, leaving 17 bases between the germline ends. Germline CDR1 WNHNN, CDR2 SYGVQD (reference sequence). Here the CDR3 reads CARKLSVNSYNSPLHF. CDR3 nucleotide sequence: TGCGCCCGAAAGCTCTCCGTGAACTCCTATAATTCACCCCTCCACTTT.

V gene TRBV12-5 combines with J gene TRBJ1-3; 8 bases align to TRBD1. CDR3 length: 16 amino acids. V dropped 0 bases and J dropped 4; count of bases not matched to a gene: 5. Germline-derived CDR1 and CDR2 are LGHNT and FRNRAP. CDR3 DNA: TGTGCTAGTGGTTTGGTAATTACAGGGGGAGGAAACACCATATATTTT. Its protein product is CASGLVITGGGNTIYF.

The chain uses TRBV5-1 and TRBJ1-5; TRBD1 matches at 7 bases. CDR1 and CDR2 from the germline V gene are SGHRS and YFSETQ. Losses at the gene ends were 4 bases for V and 2 bases for J; bases not matched to a gene: 9. The CDR3 is made up of 16 amino acids. The CDR3, as DNA: TGCGCCAGCAGCCTCACAGCCGGACAGGGCAATCAGCCCCAGCATTTT. This gives the protein CASSLTAGQGNQPQHF.

The rearrangement uses TRBV5-5 and TRBJ1-5; tentative D call: TRBD1 (6 bases). V was pared by 0 bases and J by 7 bases, with 14 bases between. The CDR3 runs 15 residues. The germline V gene has CDR1 SGHKS and CDR2 YYEKEE (reference sequence). CDR3 residues: CASSLGGGLGQPQHF. The CDR3 DNA reads as TGTGCCAGCAGCTTGGGTGGGGGCCTGGGGCAGCCCCAGCATTTT. The full variable domain, completed using reference TRBV5-5 and TRBJ1-5, is DAGVTQSPTHLIKTRGQQVTLRCSPISGHKSVSWYQQVLGQGPQFIFQYYEKEERGRGNFPDRFSARQFPNYSSELNVNALLLGDSALYLCASSLGGGLGQPQHFGDGTRLSIL.

The rearrangement links TRBV3-1 (or the pseudogene TRBV3-2) to TRBJ2-2; TRBD1 matches 7 bases. Unmatched junction bases numbered 9, after V lost 4 bases and J lost 4 bases. CDR3 length: 16 residues. In germline, CDR1 is LGHDT, CDR2 YNNKEL (reference sequence). CDR3 in amino acids: CASSPTGQVATGELFF. The CDR3 DNA follows: TGTGCCAGCAGCCCCACCGGACAGGTCGCCACCGGGGAGCTGTTTTTT.

This sequence joins TRBV5-4 and TRBJ2-7; D ambiguous. This CDR3 is built from 13 residues. Germline V gene sequence: CDR1 SGHNT, CDR2 YYREEE (reference sequence). V was trimmed by 2 bases and J by 4 bases, leaving 10 bases between them. The CDR3 nucleotides are TGTGCCAGCAGCTTTGGGCAGATGTACGAGCAGTACTTC. Translating gives CASSFGQMYEQYF.

This chain connects TRBV3-1 (or the pseudogene TRBV3-2) to TRBJ2-7; a possible D gene is TRBD2 (5 bases). Trimming removed 3 bases from V and 4 bases from J, with 16 bases in between. Germline V gene sequence: CDR1 LGHDT, CDR2 YNNKEL (reference sequence). The length of the CDR3 is 15 residues. The CDR3 protein is CASSHAYMAGYEQYF. The DNA of the CDR3 is TGTGCCAGCAGCCATGCTTATATGGCGGGTTACGAGCAGTACTTC.